The 25 T cell receptor beta chains reported below all come from one sample, sequenced in a study of T cell changes during pregnancy in multiple sclerosis. TCRdb keeps only in-frame clones here, not all; method: immunoSEQ multiplex PCR. The table has roughly 38,000 clones, roughly 92% seen once. Sequences were derived from CD4+ T cells from peripheral blood mononuclear cells, sampled before pregnancy. The receptors originated from a female donor with multiple sclerosis, enrolled in a pregnancy study.

The chain has TRBV7-2 and TRBJ2-5, with a possible D match to TRBD2 (6 bases). Germline V gives CDR1 SGHTA, CDR2 FQGNSA. The CDR3 spans 16 residues. Trimming removed 4 bases from V and 5 bases from J, with 20 bases in between. The CDR3 loop is CASSSTGAAGRETQYF. CDR3 DNA sequence: TGTGCCAGCAGCTCGACTGGAGCGGCGGGACGGGAGACCCAGTACTTC.

The chain uses TRBV4-2 and TRBJ2-3, with TRBD2 as a possible D gene (6 bases). Deletions cut 3 bases from V and 4 bases from J, with 14 bases between. This CDR3 contains 15 residues. Germline CDR1 LGHNA, CDR2 YNFKEQ. Here the CDR3 DNA reads TGTGCCAGCAGCCAGCTCGGGCGGGAACCAGATACGCAGTATTTT. Translated: CASSQLGREPDTQYF.

CDR3 sequence: CASSFGGFAYEQYF. The CDR3 DNA sequence: TGTGCCAGCAGTTTTGGAGGATTCGCCTACGAGCAGTACTTC. The gene calls are TRBV27 and TRBJ2-7; D is possibly TRBD2 (5 bases). V lost 3 bases to trimming and J lost 2 bases, with 11 bases between them. The V gene's germline CDR1 is MNHEY and CDR2 SMNVEV (reference sequence). The CDR3 contains 14 residues.

This clone was observed a few times. The rearrangement joins TRBV9 to TRBJ1-1; D is uncertain. The germline V and J ends were trimmed by 0 bases and 4 bases, with 10 bases remaining between them. Germline lookup yields CDR1 SGDLS and CDR2 YYNGEE. The CDR3 length is 14 residues. CDR3 coding DNA: TGTGCCAGCAGCGTAGCTTCGGGGAGCACTGAAGCTTTCTTT. Protein: CASSVASGSTEAFF.

This clone was seen once. The DNA for the CDR3 is TGTGCCAGTAGTAGCCGGACTAGCGGGAGTGAGACCCAGTACTTC. As protein: CASSSRTSGSETQYF. This rearrangement joins TRBV19 to TRBJ2-5; 13 positions match TRBD2. V was clipped by 4 bases and J by 5 bases; unmatched bases: 4. Germline V lookup: CDR1 LNHDA, CDR2 SQIVND (reference sequence). CDR3 length equals 15 residues.

The chain links TRBV10-3 to TRBJ1-1; D is uncertain. This CDR3 region has 14 residues. Germline V gene data show CDR1 as ENHRY and CDR2 as SYGVKD. V was shortened by 2 bases and J by 0 bases, with 7 bases between the two germline ends. CDR3 residues: CAISEAAVNTEAFF. CDR3 DNA: TGTGCCATCAGTGAGGCGGCTGTGAACACTGAAGCTTTCTTT.

The rearrangement links TRBV5-1 to TRBJ2-4, with 7 bases fitting TRBD2. Unmatched junction bases numbered 7, after V lost 4 bases and J lost 0 bases. Germline CDR1 SGHRS, CDR2 YFSETQ. The length of the CDR3 is 16 residues. The CDR3 nucleotides read TGCGCCAGCAGCCCTAAAGCGGGAAAAGCCAAAAACATTCAGTACTTC. Amino acid sequence: CASSPKAGKAKNIQYF.

V is TRBV11-2 and J is TRBJ2-2; 15 nucleotides agree with TRBD2. The V gene end was trimmed by 5 bases and the J gene end by 6 bases; junction bases not matched to a gene: 13. The CDR3 sequence is 19 residues long. Germline V gives CDR1 SGHAT, CDR2 FQNNGV. The CDR3: CASSPLGGLAGGVAGELFF. In nucleotides, the CDR3 is TGTGCCAGCAGCCCTCTAGGGGGACTAGCGGGAGGAGTTGCCGGGGAGCTGTTTTTT.

The DNA of the CDR3 is TGTGCCAGCAGTGAAGACCCCCAGGGCAGAGCTTTCTTT. Its protein product is CASSEDPQGRAFF. V is TRBV6-1 and J is TRBJ1-1; the D gene is possibly TRBD1 (5 bases). The CDR3 length is 13 residues. V was cut by 1 base and J by 10 bases, with 13 bases left in between. The V gene's germline CDR1 is MNHNS and CDR2 SASEGT.

This rearrangement joins TRBV28 to TRBJ1-2; no clear D gene. Trimming removed 6 bases at V and 5 bases at J, with 10 bases between. From germline, CDR1 is MDHEN and CDR2 SYDVKM. The length of the CDR3 is 12 residues. Here the CDR3 DNA reads TGTGCCAGCAGCCCCATGGAGTATGGCTACACCTTC. Encoded protein: CASSPMEYGYTF.

The chain couples TRBV5-1 to TRBJ2-5, with 7 bases lining up with TRBD2. The CDR3 loop spans 15 amino acids. Per germline, CDR1 SGHRS and CDR2 YFSETQ. Trimming took 4 bases from V and 5 from J; bases not matched to a gene: 11. The DNA of the CDR3 is TGCGCCAGCAGCCTAAGGGGACTAACCGTGGAGACCCAGTACTTC. This translates into CASSLRGLTVETQYF.

This clone was picked up one time. The J gene is TRBJ2-7, the V gene TRBV30; D ambiguous. Germline V lookup: CDR1 GTSNPN, CDR2 SVGIG (reference sequence). V gave up 5 bases and J gave up 1 base, with 15 bases separating them. The CDR3 is 14 residues long. Here the CDR3 reads CAWGRSSPSYEQYF. The CDR3 nucleotides read TGTGCCTGGGGTCGGAGCTCACCTTCCTACGAGCAGTACTTC.

This chain links TRBV28 with TRBJ2-3; 7 nucleotides match TRBD2. The CDR3 sequence is 14 residues long. J was trimmed by 6 bases and V by 5 bases; bases with no gene match: 8. Germline V gene data show CDR1 as MDHEN and CDR2 as SYDVKM. This CDR3 reads CASSRDQAGDTQYF. In DNA, the CDR3 is TGTGCCAGCAGTAGGGACCAAGCGGGGGATACGCAGTATTTT.

V and J are TRBV9 and TRBJ2-1, with TRBD1 matching over 7 bases. Trimming cost V 4 bases and J 7 bases; bases outside gene matches: 11. Germline loops: CDR1 SGDLS, CDR2 YYNGEE. The CDR3 extends over 15 amino acids. The CDR3 reads CASSTQTGWGNEQFF. In DNA, the CDR3 is TGTGCCAGCAGCACTCAGACAGGGTGGGGGAATGAGCAGTTCTTC.

This chain connects TRBV28 to TRBJ1-1, with D possibly matching TRBD1 (5 bases). The CDR3 contains 14 residues. The V end lost 2 bases, the J end lost 6 bases, and 13 bases lay between the germline ends. Germline assignment: CDR1 MDHEN and CDR2 SYDVKM. CDR3 sequence reads: CASSLGQDTAEAFF. DNA for the CDR3: TGTGCCAGCAGTTTAGGACAAGATACGGCTGAAGCTTTCTTT.

This clone turned up a few times. The V gene is TRBV19, the J gene TRBJ1-2; D is unresolved. Germline loops: CDR1 LNHDA, CDR2 SQIVND (reference sequence). V lost 3 bases and J 2 bases, leaving 10 bases between the germline ends. This CDR3 is built from 14 residues. CDR3 in amino acids: CASSIRFRNYGYTF. The CDR3 DNA is TGTGCCAGTAGTATTCGGTTTCGGAACTATGGCTACACCTTC.

This clone was observed once. The rearrangement joins TRBV14 to TRBJ2-7; 8 bases are a match to TRBD1. CDR1 and CDR2 from the germline V gene are SGHDN and FVKESK. This CDR3 contains 15 residues. With V trimmed by 1 base and J by 4 bases, 6 bases remained unmatched. CDR3 nucleotides: TGTGCCAGCAGCCAAGTCCGGACAGGGCTGTACGAGCAGTACTTC. Translated, it gives CASSQVRTGLYEQYF.

The chain joins TRBV28 to TRBJ1-4; D not resolved. This CDR3 comprises 15 residues. Germline V gene data show CDR1 as MDHEN and CDR2 as SYDVKM. V was clipped by 4 bases and J by 3 bases, with 12 bases between them. The CDR3 nucleotides are TGTGCCAGCAGTTCGTCACCGGGTTCTAATGAAAAACTGTTTTTT. Translated: CASSSSPGSNEKLFF. Full variable domain (rest looked up from reference TRBV28 and TRBJ1-4): DVKVTQSSRYLVKRTGEKVFLECVQDMDHENMFWYRQDPGLGLRLIYFSYDVKMKEKGDIPEGYSVSREKKERFSLILESASTNQTSMYLCASSSSPGSNEKLFFGSGTQLSVL.

V usage is TRBV7-2 and J usage is TRBJ2-7; 9 bases are a match to TRBD2. V was clipped by 5 bases and J by 5 bases; unmatched bases: 7. The CDR3 covers 14 residues. Germline V CDR1 and CDR2: SGHTA, FQGNSA. CDR3 residues: CASSVSGTSNEQYF. The CDR3 DNA reads as TGTGCCAGCAGCGTATCCGGGACTAGCAACGAGCAGTACTTC.

This sequence joins TRBV15 and TRBJ2-3; D is perhaps TRBD1 (5 bases). Trimming cost V 3 bases and J 2 bases, with 18 bases left between them. Germline CDR1 LNHNV, CDR2 YYDKDF (reference sequence). The CDR3 loop spans 17 amino acids. CDR3 in amino acids: CATSRGPGGRATDTQYF. As DNA, the CDR3 is TGTGCCACCAGCAGGGGCCCTGGTGGCAGGGCCACAGATACGCAGTATTTT.

The V gene is TRBV5-1, the J gene TRBJ1-2, with unresolved D. The length of the CDR3 is 16 residues. Germline V CDR1 and CDR2: SGHRS, YFSETQ. With 4 bases removed from V and 2 bases from J, the gap between germline ends came to 18 bases. CDR3 sequence: CASSNPRGLLNYGYTF. Written as DNA, the CDR3 is TGCGCCAGCAGCAACCCCCGGGGATTACTCAACTATGGCTACACCTTC.

The chain couples TRBV6-5 to TRBJ2-7; 8 bases map to TRBD2. The CDR3 covers 15 residues. From germline, CDR1 is MNHEY and CDR2 SVGAGI. V dropped 0 bases and J dropped 5; count of bases not matched to a gene: 6. This CDR3 is CASSYSGLALDEQYF. The DNA of the CDR3 is TGTGCCAGCAGTTACTCTGGACTAGCATTGGACGAGCAGTACTTC.

This sequence joins TRBV29-1 and TRBJ1-1; 9 nucleotides line up with TRBD1. With 7 bases clipped from V and 3 bases from J, the junction kept 9 bases outside the gene matches. The CDR3 is 14 residues long. The V gene's germline CDR1 is SQVTM and CDR2 ANQGSEA. CDR3 in amino acids: CSGANRGRDTEAFF. DNA of the CDR3: TGCAGCGGCGCGAACAGGGGGCGGGACACTGAAGCTTTCTTT.

This chain uses TRBV14 with TRBJ2-3, with 8 bases fitting TRBD1. The CDR3 has 15 amino acids. The V segment lost 1 base and the J segment 8 bases; nucleotides outside the gene matches: 8. Germline assignment: CDR1 SGHDN and CDR2 FVKESK. CDR3 in amino acids: CASSQVTGQGATQYF. The CDR3 DNA sequence: TGTGCCAGCAGCCAAGTAACAGGACAGGGTGCTACGCAGTATTTT. Full variable domain (missing parts from reference TRBV14 and TRBJ2-3): EAGVTQFPSHSVIEKGQTVTLRCDPISGHDNLYWYRRVMGKEIKFLLHFVKESKQDESGMPNNRFLAERTGGTYSTLKVQPAELEDSGVYFCASSQVTGQGATQYFGPGTRLTVL.

The CDR3 DNA follows: TGCGCCAGCAGTGAGTCTCACGGACTAGCGGGGCGAACAGATACGCAGTATTTT. As protein: CASSESHGLAGRTDTQYF. This chain uses TRBV10-1 with TRBJ2-3; TRBD2 matches 12 bases. The CDR3 is 18 amino acids. Per germline, CDR1 WNHNN and CDR2 SYGVQD (reference sequence). The V segment lost 0 bases and the J segment 3 bases; nucleotides outside the gene matches: 7.